A selection of T cell receptor beta chains follows, all from one sample in a study of T cells after yellow fever vaccination. TCRdb called the 5' RACE reads again in MiXCR, with one record for every CDR3 protein. The sample shows 120,000 to 150,000 distinct CDR3 sequences, 7.7% of them seen only once. This specimen consisted of CD4+ T cells sorted from PBMCs, obtained 5 days after the yellow fever booster vaccination. The receptors stem from a man aged 25-45 years who received the YFV17D yellow fever vaccine. The CDR3 runs from the conserved cysteine through the conserved F or W. The order of the fields is J gene, D gene, clone size, V gene, CDR3 protein, CDR3 DNA. The D gene is left open where the match is weak. Clone size is given for some rows only: seen once, a few or many times, or a class if the clone is expanded.

TRBJ2-7 TRBD1 many TRBV6-5 CASTIRQGGSEQYF TGTGCCAGCACCATCCGACAGGGGGGAAGCGAGCAGTACTTC
TRBJ2-3 NA NA TRBV11-2 CASSPQGYTQYF TGTGCCAGCAGCCCGCAGGGGTATACGCAGTATTTT
TRBJ2-7 TRBD2 many TRBV7-2 CASSLASGTSGRYEQYF TGTGCCAGCAGCTTAGCGAGCGGGACTAGCGGGAGGTACGAGCAGTACTTC
TRBJ2-3 TRBD1 many TRBV19 CASRPRGQYTDTQYF TGTGCCAGTAGACCCCGGGGACAGTACACAGATACGCAGTATTTT
TRBJ2-5 NA many TRBV7-9 CASSLRGSRETQYF TGTGCCAGCAGCTTACGGGGTAGCCGAGAGACCCAGTACTTC
TRBJ2-1 TRBD1 many TRBV27 CASRGTGDNEQFF TGTGCCAGCAGGGGGACAGGGGACAATGAGCAGTTCTTC
TRBJ2-1 NA many TRBV9 CASSEDNEQFF TGTGCCAGCAGCGAGGACAATGAGCAGTTCTTC
TRBJ2-7 NA few TRBV6-5 CASSYSPGTASREQYF TGTGCCAGCAGTTACTCCCCCGGGACGGCGTCTCGCGAGCAGTACTTC
TRBJ2-7 NA few TRBV9 CASSVGELGGAYEQYF TGTGCCAGCAGCGTAGGGGAGCTGGGAGGCGCCTACGAGCAGTACTTC
TRBJ2-3 NA many TRBV28 CAAPGLGSSTDTQYF TGTGCCGCCCCAGGGCTGGGGTCTAGCACAGATACGCAGTATTTT
TRBJ2-1 NA many TRBV20-1 CSAPLWNEQFF TGCAGTGCTCCGCTCTGGAATGAGCAGTTCTTC
TRBJ2-7 TRBD2 many TRBV30 CAWSTGTSIKYEQYF TGTGCCTGGAGTACCGGGACTAGTATAAAGTACGAGCAGTACTTC
TRBJ1-4 NA NA TRBV10-3 CASRPGDGNEKLFF TGTGCCTCACGGCCAGGGGACGGGAATGAAAAACTGTTTTTT
TRBJ2-3 NA many TRBV6-5 CASSLTLRNTQYF TGTGCCAGCAGTCTAACCTTAAGAAATACGCAGTATTTT
TRBJ2-1 TRBD1 many TRBV5-1 CASSVGQGLWVEQFF TGCGCCAGCAGCGTCGGACAGGGATTATGGGTTGAGCAGTTCTTC
TRBJ1-1 TRBD1 many TRBV7-2 CASSLVGTENTEAFF TGTGCCAGCAGCTTAGTAGGGACAGAGAACACTGAAGCTTTCTTT
TRBJ2-1 NA many TRBV5-4 CASSDTFNEQFF TGTGCCAGCAGCGATACTTTCAATGAGCAGTTCTTC
TRBJ2-4 NA many TRBV5-1 CASSLGGEGIQYF TGCGCCAGCAGCTTAGGCGGGGAAGGTATTCAGTACTTC
TRBJ2-3 NA many TRBV12-3/TRBV12-4 CASLGWPTDTQYF TGTGCCAGCCTCGGCTGGCCCACAGATACGCAGTATTTT
TRBJ2-3 TRBD2 NA TRBV7-2 CASSPHGGGADTQYF TGTGCCAGCAGCCCACACGGGGGGGGGGCAGATACGCAGTATTTT
TRBJ2-5 NA many TRBV12-3/TRBV12-4 CASSLKGVKETQYF TGTGCCAGCAGTCTCAAAGGGGTAAAAGAGACCCAGTACTTC
TRBJ1-5 NA NA TRBV19 CASRRRPESNQPQHF TGTGCCAGCAGAAGACGCCCGGAGAGCAATCAGCCCCAGCATTTT
TRBJ2-1 NA NA TRBV25-1 CASSVAGDLHNEQFF TGTGCCAGCAGTGTGGCAGGGGACTTACACAATGAGCAGTTCTTC
TRBJ2-5 NA many TRBV2 CASRDQPEETQYF TGTGCCAGCAGGGATCAGCCTGAGGAGACCCAGTACTTC
TRBJ2-1 NA many TRBV3-1 CASSHASGSTLSNEQFF TGTGCCAGCAGCCACGCTTCTGGGTCGACTCTTTCCAATGAGCAGTTCTTC
TRBJ2-3 NA NA TRBV5-5 CASSLGGASTDTQYF TGTGCCAGCAGCTTGGGCGGGGCTAGCACAGATACGCAGTATTTT
TRBJ1-2 NA NA TRBV30 CAWIGGDGYTF TGTGCCTGGATAGGGGGGGATGGCTACACCTTC
TRBJ2-5 NA many TRBV6-5 CASSAGRETQYF TGTGCCAGCAGTGCCGGCCGGGAGACCCAGTACTTC
TRBJ2-1 TRBD2 many TRBV10-3 CAISWRRAGSRNEQFF TGTGCCATCTCGTGGAGAAGAGCGGGATCGCGCAATGAGCAGTTCTTC
TRBJ2-5 TRBD2 NA TRBV10-3 CAFSLGSIPGGRQETQYF TGTGCCTTCAGTTTAGGGAGTATCCCGGGGGGTAGGCAAGAGACCCAGTACTTC
TRBJ2-2 NA many TRBV7-2 CASSQTNSGTGELFF TGTGCCAGCAGCCAAACTAATAGCGGCACCGGGGAGCTGTTTTTT
TRBJ2-3 TRBD2 NA TRBV11-2 CATIRGTSGRAMEDTQYF TGTGCCACCATACGTGGGACTAGCGGGAGGGCCATGGAAGATACGCAGTATTTT
TRBJ2-7 NA many TRBV6-5 CASSYGRRDYEQYF TGTGCCAGCAGTTACGGGCGTCGCGACTACGAGCAGTACTTC
TRBJ2-2 TRBD1 many TRBV5-1 CASSSPGQGSGELFF TGCGCCAGCAGCTCACCGGGACAGGGGAGCGGGGAGCTGTTTTTT
TRBJ2-5 NA few TRBV20-1 CSATVTGPAETQYF TGCAGTGCTACCGTAACAGGGCCAGCGGAGACCCAGTACTTC
TRBJ2-3 NA NA TRBV28 CATRGGSTDTHYF TGTGCCACCCGAGGAGGGAGCACTGATACGCACTATTTT
TRBJ2-3 NA many TRBV20-1 CSVRRVRGTDTQYF TGCAGTGTTCGGAGGGTTCGGGGCACAGATACGCAGTATTTT
TRBJ2-3 NA many TRBV12-5 CASGLPGARADTQYF TGTGCTAGTGGTTTGCCGGGGGCTAGGGCAGATACGCAGTATTTT
TRBJ2-1 TRBD2 many TRBV20-1 CSARPRTRLYNEQFF TGCAGTGCTCGACCCAGGACTAGATTATACAATGAGCAGTTCTTC
TRBJ2-7 NA few TRBV7-2 CASSLERQSEQYF TGTGCCAGCAGCTTAGAGAGGCAATCCGAGCAGTACTTC
TRBJ2-5 TRBD1 many TRBV5-1 CASSLAQGAQETQYF TGCGCCAGCAGCTTGGCCCAGGGGGCGCAAGAGACCCAGTACTTC
TRBJ2-2 TRBD1 many TRBV7-8 CASSSIRTGRTGELFF TGTGCCAGCAGCTCGATAAGGACAGGGAGGACCGGGGAGCTGTTTTTT
TRBJ2-3 TRBD2 many TRBV20-1 CSANSVASGKDTQYF TGCAGTGCTAACAGCGTGGCTAGCGGGAAAGATACGCAGTATTTT
TRBJ1-4 TRBD1 many TRBV5-1 CASRADRGNREKLFF TGCGCCAGCAGGGCCGACAGGGGAAATAGGGAAAAACTGTTTTTT
TRBJ1-1 NA many TRBV7-2 CASSLRSTEAFF TGTGCCAGCAGCCTCCGGAGTACTGAAGCTTTCTTT
TRBJ2-2 NA many TRBV5-1 CASSFLGNTGELFF TGCGCCAGCAGCTTCCTCGGGAACACCGGGGAGCTGTTTTTT
TRBJ2-7 NA once TRBV7-9 CASSPSPLYEQYF TGTGCCAGCAGCCCGAGCCCCTTGTACGAGCAGTACTTC
TRBJ2-1 TRBD2 many TRBV6-2/TRBV6-3 CASRTSGSRDEQFF TGTGCCAGCAGAACGAGCGGGAGCAGGGATGAGCAGTTCTTC
TRBJ1-1 TRBD1 many TRBV7-2 CASSMRQGKAFF TGTGCCAGCAGCATGAGACAGGGGAAAGCTTTCTTT
TRBJ1-1 NA many TRBV10-3 CAISESPGNTEAFF TGTGCCATCAGTGAGTCCCCCGGGAACACTGAAGCTTTCTTT
TRBJ2-3 NA many TRBV5-1 CASSLGQMDTQYF TGCGCCAGCAGCTTGGGACAGATGGATACGCAGTATTTT
TRBJ2-1 TRBD1 many TRBV11-3 CASAAATGNNEQFF TGTGCCAGCGCTGCCGCGACAGGGAACAATGAGCAGTTCTTC
TRBJ1-1 TRBD1 many TRBV5-1 CASSLADRGSAEAFF TGCGCCAGCAGCTTGGCAGACAGGGGGTCCGCTGAAGCTTTCTTT